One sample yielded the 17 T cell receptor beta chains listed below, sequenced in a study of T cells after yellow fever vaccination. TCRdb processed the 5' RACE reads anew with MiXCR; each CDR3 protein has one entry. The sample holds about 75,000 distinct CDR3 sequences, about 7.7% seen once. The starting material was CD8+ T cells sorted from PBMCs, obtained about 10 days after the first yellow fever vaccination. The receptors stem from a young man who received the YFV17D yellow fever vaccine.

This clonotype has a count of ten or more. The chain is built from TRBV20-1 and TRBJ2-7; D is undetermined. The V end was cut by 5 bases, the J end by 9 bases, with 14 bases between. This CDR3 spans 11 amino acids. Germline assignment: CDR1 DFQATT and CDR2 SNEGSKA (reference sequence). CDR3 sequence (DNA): TGCAGTGCTTCCTACAGCTTATGGCAGTACTTC. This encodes CSASYSLWQYF.

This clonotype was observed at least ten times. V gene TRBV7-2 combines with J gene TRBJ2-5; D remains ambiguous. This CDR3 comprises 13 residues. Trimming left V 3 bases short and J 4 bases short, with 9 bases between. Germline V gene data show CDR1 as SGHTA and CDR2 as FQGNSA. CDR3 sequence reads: CASSFNSGETQYF. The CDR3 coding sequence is TGTGCCAGCAGCTTTAATTCGGGAGAGACCCAGTACTTC. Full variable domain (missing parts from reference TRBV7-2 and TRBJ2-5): GAGVSQSPSNKVTEKGKDVELRCDPISGHTALYWYRQSLGQGLEFLIYFQGNSAPDKSGLPSDRFSAERTGGSVSTLTIQRTQQEDSAVYLCASSFNSGETQYFGPGTRLLVL.

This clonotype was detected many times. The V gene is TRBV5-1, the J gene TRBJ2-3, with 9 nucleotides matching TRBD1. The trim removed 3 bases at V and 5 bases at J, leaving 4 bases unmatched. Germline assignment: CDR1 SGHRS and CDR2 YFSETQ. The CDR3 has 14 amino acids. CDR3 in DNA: TGCGCCAGCAGCTCCGGGACAGGGCAAGATACGCAGTATTTT. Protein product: CASSSGTGQDTQYF.

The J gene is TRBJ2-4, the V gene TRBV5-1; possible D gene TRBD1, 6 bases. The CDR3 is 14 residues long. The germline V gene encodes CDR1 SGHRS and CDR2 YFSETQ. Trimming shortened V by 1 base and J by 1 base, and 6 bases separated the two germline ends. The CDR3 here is CASSLTGAKNIQYF. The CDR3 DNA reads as TGCGCCAGCAGCTTGACAGGGGCCAAAAACATTCAGTACTTC.

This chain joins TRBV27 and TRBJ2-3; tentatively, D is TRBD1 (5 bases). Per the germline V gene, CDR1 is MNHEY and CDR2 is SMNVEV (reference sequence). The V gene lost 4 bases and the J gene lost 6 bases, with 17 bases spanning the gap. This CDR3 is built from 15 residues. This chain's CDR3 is CASSSWGGAPDTQYF. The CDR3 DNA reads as TGTGCCAGCAGTTCCTGGGGTGGGGCCCCCGATACGCAGTATTTT.

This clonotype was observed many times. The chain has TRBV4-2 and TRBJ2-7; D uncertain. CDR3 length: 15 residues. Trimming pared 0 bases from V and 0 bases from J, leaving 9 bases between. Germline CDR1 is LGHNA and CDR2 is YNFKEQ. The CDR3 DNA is TGTGCCAGCAGCCAAGATTTAGATAGCTCCTACGAGCAGTACTTC. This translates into CASSQDLDSSYEQYF.

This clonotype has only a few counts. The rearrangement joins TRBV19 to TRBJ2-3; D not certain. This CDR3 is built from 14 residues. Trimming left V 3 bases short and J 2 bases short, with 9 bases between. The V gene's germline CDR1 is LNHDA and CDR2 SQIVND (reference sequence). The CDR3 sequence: CASSMYSYTDTQYF. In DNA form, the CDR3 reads TGTGCCAGTAGTATGTACAGTTACACAGATACGCAGTATTTT.

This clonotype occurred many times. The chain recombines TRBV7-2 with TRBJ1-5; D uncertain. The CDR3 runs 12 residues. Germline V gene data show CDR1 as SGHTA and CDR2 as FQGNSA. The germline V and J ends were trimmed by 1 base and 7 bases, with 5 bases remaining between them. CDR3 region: CASSLEGQPQHF. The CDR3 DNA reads TGTGCCAGCAGCTTAGAGGGCCAGCCCCAGCATTTT.

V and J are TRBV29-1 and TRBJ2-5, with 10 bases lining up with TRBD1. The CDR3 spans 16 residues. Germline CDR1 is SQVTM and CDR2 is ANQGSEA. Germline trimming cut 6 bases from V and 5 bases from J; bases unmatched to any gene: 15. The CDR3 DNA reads TGCAGCGTAGTGACAGGGGGCTACATCGGGGAGGAGACCCAGTACTTC. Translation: CSVVTGGYIGEETQYF.

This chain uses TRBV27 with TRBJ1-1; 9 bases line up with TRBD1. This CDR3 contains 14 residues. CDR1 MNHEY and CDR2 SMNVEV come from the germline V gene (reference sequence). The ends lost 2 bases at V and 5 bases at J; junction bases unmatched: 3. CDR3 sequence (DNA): TGTGCCAGCAGTTTAAGACAGGGGGGTACTGAAGCTTTCTTT. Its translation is CASSLRQGGTEAFF.

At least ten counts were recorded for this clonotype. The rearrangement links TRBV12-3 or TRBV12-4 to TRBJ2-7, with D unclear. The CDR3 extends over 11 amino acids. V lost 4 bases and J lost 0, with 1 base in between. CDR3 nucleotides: TGTGCCAGCAGTTACTCCTACGAGCAGTACTTC. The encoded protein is CASSYSYEQYF.

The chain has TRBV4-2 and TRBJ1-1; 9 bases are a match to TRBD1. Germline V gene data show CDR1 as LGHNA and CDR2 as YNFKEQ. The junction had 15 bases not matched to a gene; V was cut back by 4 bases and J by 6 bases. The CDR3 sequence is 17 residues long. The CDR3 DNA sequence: TGTGCCAGCAGCCGAGTCCCGGGACAGGGACTCGGACCTGAAGCTTTCTTT. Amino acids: CASSRVPGQGLGPEAFF.

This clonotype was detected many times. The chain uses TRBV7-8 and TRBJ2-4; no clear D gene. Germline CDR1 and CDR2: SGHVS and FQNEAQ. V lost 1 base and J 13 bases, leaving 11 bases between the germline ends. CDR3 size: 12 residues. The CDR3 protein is CASSLDSRPQYF. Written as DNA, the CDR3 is TGTGCCAGCAGCTTAGACTCCCGACCCCAGTACTTC.

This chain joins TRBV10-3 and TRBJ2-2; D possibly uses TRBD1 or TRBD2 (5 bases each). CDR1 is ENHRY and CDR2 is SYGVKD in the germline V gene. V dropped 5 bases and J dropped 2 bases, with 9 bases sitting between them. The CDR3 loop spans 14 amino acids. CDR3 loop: CAISPGPNTGELFF. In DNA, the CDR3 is TGTGCCATCAGTCCGGGACCTAACACCGGGGAGCTGTTTTTT.

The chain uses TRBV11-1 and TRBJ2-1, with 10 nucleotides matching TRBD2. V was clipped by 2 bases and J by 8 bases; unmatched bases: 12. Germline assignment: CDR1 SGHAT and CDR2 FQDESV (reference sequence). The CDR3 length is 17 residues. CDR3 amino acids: CASSLRQRGGVMDEQFF. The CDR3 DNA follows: TGTGCCAGCAGCTTACGGCAGCGGGGGGGGGTTATGGATGAGCAGTTCTTC. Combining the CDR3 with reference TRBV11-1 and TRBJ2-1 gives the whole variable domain EAEVAQSPRYKITEKSQAVAFWCDPISGHATLYWYRQILGQGPELLVQFQDESVVDDSQLPKDRFSAERLKGVDSTLKIQPAELGDSAMYLCASSLRQRGGVMDEQFFGPGTRLTVL.

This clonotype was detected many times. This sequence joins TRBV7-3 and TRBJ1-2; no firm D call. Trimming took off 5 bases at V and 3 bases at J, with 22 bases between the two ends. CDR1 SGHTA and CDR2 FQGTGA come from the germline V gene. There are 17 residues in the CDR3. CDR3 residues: CASSTPASGSKDYGYTF. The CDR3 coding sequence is TGTGCCAGCAGCACGCCCGCTTCCGGGAGTAAGGACTATGGCTACACCTTC.

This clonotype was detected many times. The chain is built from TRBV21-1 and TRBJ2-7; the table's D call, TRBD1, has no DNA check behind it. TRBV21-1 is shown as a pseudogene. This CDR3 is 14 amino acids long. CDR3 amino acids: CASSSDRTSYEQYV. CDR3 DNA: TGTGCCAGCAGCAGCGACAGGACCAGCTACGAGCAGTACGTC.